This entry features one T cell receptor beta chain sequence. No antigen is known for it. Healthy donors had no documented immune events, such as infections, while sampled. The data belong to a study of identifying expanded T cells in peripheral blood. Notes on the study in general: Across healthy donors, higher total template counts meant significantly greater approximately two-week count variance.

Per germline, CDR1 MRHNA and CDR2 SNTAGT. The V end lost 4 bases, the J end lost 6 bases, and 16 bases lay between the germline ends. The CDR3 runs to 15 residues. The table came from immunoSEQ multiplex PCR; TCRdb's copy has only in-frame clones and leaves some out. The sample has around 63,000 clones; around 87% are singletons. Sequencing was carried out using blood. This sequence joins TRBV6-4 and TRBJ1-5, with D possibly TRBD1 on 5 matching bases. This TCR was sampled from a person between 18 and 75 years old in good health. The CDR3 DNA reads as TGTGCCAGCAGTGCCTCCGGGACGGGGGTTCAGCCCCAGCATTTT. Protein sequence: CASSASGTGVQPQHF.